These 10 T cell receptor beta chains originate from one sample sequenced in a study of shared clonotypes between healthy human individuals (TCRdb year 2020). Receptors were amplified or captured by the immunoSEQ multiplex PCR assay. TCRdb re-hosts the immuneACCESS table, in-frame sequences only. Its copies lack some clones; in the studies checked, an unresolved V gene accounts for under half of them, and the cause for the rest is not known. Recorded for this sample are nearly 2 million clones; less than 95% of them occurred a single time. The ten biggest clones cover 1% to 1.5% of the sample. CD8 naive samples were CD45RO-negative cells positively selected for CCR7, giving a CD45RA+CCR7+ population that excluded TemRA cells. The sample taken for sequencing was naive CD8+ T cells sorted from blood. Sample cell subset or site, as interpreted from the label and publication: CD45RA+CCR7+. These receptor sequences come from a man younger than 35 in good health.

This rearrangement joins TRBV11-1 to TRBJ2-7; TRBD2 aligns across 7 bases. Germline CDR1 SGHAT, CDR2 FQDESV (reference sequence). The CDR3 covers 15 residues. V was pared by 3 bases and J by 0 bases, with 5 bases of the junction left unmatched. The CDR3 bases are TGTGCCAGCAGCTTTAGCGGGCCTTCCTCCTACGAGCAGTACTTC. Translating gives CASSFSGPSSYEQYF.

The gene calls are TRBV7-8 and TRBJ2-5, with D possibly called TRBD1 or TRBD2 (6 bases each). Germline V gives CDR1 SGHVS, CDR2 FQNEAQ. V lost 0 bases to trimming and J lost 4 bases, with 12 bases between them. This CDR3 has 15 amino acids. The CDR3 sequence is CASSLAPWGAETQYF. The CDR3 DNA is TGTGCCAGCAGCTTAGCCCCGTGGGGGGCAGAGACCCAGTACTTC.

The chain recombines TRBV5-1 with TRBJ1-6, with D unresolved. Germline V gene sequence: CDR1 SGHRS, CDR2 YFSETQ. The V end was cut by 4 bases, the J end by 0 bases, with 20 bases between. This CDR3 spans 19 amino acids. The CDR3 DNA is TGCGCCAGCAGCCCCCGCGGACCAGGTGTGAGCTCCTATAATTCACCCCTCCACTTT. Its translation: CASSPRGPGVSSYNSPLHF.

The rearrangement uses TRBV25-1 and TRBJ1-6; D uncertain. Germline V gene lookup returns CDR1 MGHDK and CDR2 SYGVNS. The CDR3 has 12 residues. Trimming stripped 7 bases from V and 7 bases from J, with 8 bases between. The CDR3 DNA is TGTGCCAGCAAGCTAGGGAATTCACCCCTCCACTTT. Translating it yields CASKLGNSPLHF.

Concerning this clone: The identical CDR3 is also encoded by other nucleotide sequences in the sample. The chain uses TRBV27 and TRBJ1-2, with D tentatively TRBD1 (5 bases). The germline CDR1 and CDR2 sequences are MNHEY and SMNVEV (reference sequence). The CDR3 totals 12 residues. The V end lost 6 bases, the J end lost 4 bases, and 9 bases lay between the germline ends. CDR3 sequence (DNA): TGTGCCAGCAGCCCGGGGGGCTATGGCTACACCTTC. It encodes CASSPGGYGYTF.

The J gene is TRBJ1-3, the V gene TRBV9, with a weak D call TRBD1 (6 bases). CDR3 length: 15 residues. The V gene lost 3 bases and the J gene lost 0 bases, with 10 bases spanning the gap. The germline gives CDR1 SGDLS, CDR2 YYNGEE. The chain's CDR3 is CASSGGQTSGNTIYF. In nucleotides, the CDR3 is TGTGCCAGCAGCGGAGGACAGACCTCTGGAAACACCATATATTTT. Full variable domain (remainder filled in from reference TRBV9 and TRBJ1-3): DSGVTQTPKHLITATGQRVTLRCSPRSGDLSVYWYQQSLDQGLQFLIQYYNGEERAKGNILERFSAQQFPDLHSELNLSSLELGDSALYFCASSGGQTSGNTIYFGEGSWLTVV.

The rearrangement links TRBV5-4 to TRBJ2-7; D remains ambiguous. This CDR3 has 13 residues. Trimming stripped 9 bases from V and 0 bases from J, with 13 bases between. Looked up from germline, CDR1 is SGHNT and CDR2 is YYREEE (reference sequence). In nucleotides, the CDR3 is TGTGCCACCAAATCAAGGGACTCCTACGAGCAGTACTTC. This codes for CATKSRDSYEQYF. Variable domain in full (rest from reference TRBV5-4 and TRBJ2-7): ETGVTQSPTHLIKTRGQQVTLRCSSQSGHNTVSWYQQALGQGPQFIFQYYREEENGRGNFPPRFSGLQFPNYSSELNVNALELDDSALYLCATKSRDSYEQYFGPGTRLTVT.

This chain joins TRBV7-2 and TRBJ2-3; the D gene is possibly TRBD2 (7 bases). Germline V gene data show CDR1 as SGHTA and CDR2 as FQGNSA. The CDR3 length is 15 residues. The V end was cut by 2 bases, the J end by 5 bases, with 14 bases between. The CDR3: CASSLFGGPGDTQYF. The CDR3, as DNA: TGTGCCAGCAGCTTATTCGGGGGGCCAGGAGATACGCAGTATTTT.

Only one count was recorded for this clone. This sequence joins TRBV19 and TRBJ1-1; weak D call: TRBD1 (5 bases). Trimming took off 3 bases at V and 0 bases at J, with 8 bases between the two ends. The CDR3 has 14 residues. CDR1 LNHDA and CDR2 SQIVND come from the germline V gene (reference sequence). The CDR3 DNA sequence: TGTGCCAGTAGTATGCCGGGACTGAACACTGAAGCTTTCTTT. It translates to CASSMPGLNTEAFF.

The chain couples TRBV5-3 to TRBJ1-5; D not resolved. TRBV5-3 is marked as an open reading frame, function uncertain. Trimming left V 4 bases short and J 3 bases short, with 20 bases between. CDR3 length: 17 amino acids. This chain's CDR3 is CARSVGSLDLLNQPQHF. CDR3 in DNA: TGTGCCAGAAGCGTTGGGTCGCTCGACCTCCTCAATCAGCCCCAGCATTTT.